Following are 18 T cell receptor beta chains from one sample sequenced in a study of blood T cell repertoires in COVID-19. Data came from immunoSEQ multiplex PCR; TCRdb stores just in-frame clones and leaves some out. This sample has fewer than 350,000 clones, with less than 85% found just once. Sample: PBMCs or T cells enriched from blood (not recorded which). These receptors all stem from a woman aged 25 to 39 who had been exposed to COVID-19.

This chain joins TRBV14 and TRBJ1-2; 8 positions agree with TRBD1. In germline, CDR1 is SGHDN, CDR2 FVKESK. The CDR3 is made up of 15 amino acids. The junction had 7 bases not matched to a gene; V was cut back by 1 base and J by 6 bases. The CDR3 is CASSQVLQGANGYTF. The CDR3 DNA reads as TGTGCCAGCAGCCAAGTACTGCAGGGGGCGAATGGCTACACCTTC.

The chain uses TRBV7-2 and TRBJ1-1; tentative D call: TRBD1 (6 bases). The CDR3 sequence is 13 residues long. Germline assignment: CDR1 SGHTA and CDR2 FQGNSA. V was cut by 3 bases and J by 6 bases, with 11 bases left in between. CDR3 amino acids: CASSLTQGAEAFF. As DNA, the CDR3 is TGTGCCAGCAGCTTGACACAGGGTGCTGAAGCTTTCTTT.

The table lists this clone with a few counts. The rearrangement links TRBV5-1 to TRBJ2-7, with TRBD1 matching 10 bases. This CDR3 has 16 residues. The germline CDR1 and CDR2 sequences are SGHRS and YFSETQ. V trimming: 5 bases; J trimming: 0 bases; junction bases outside the gene matches: 8. The CDR3 is CASRPGQGTSSYEQYF. The CDR3 DNA sequence: TGCGCCAGCAGACCGGGACAGGGGACCAGCTCCTACGAGCAGTACTTC. Variable domain in full (rest from reference TRBV5-1 and TRBJ2-7): KAGVTQTPRYLIKTRGQQVTLSCSPISGHRSVSWYQQTPGQGLQFLFEYFSETQRNKGNFPGRFSGRQFSNSRSEMNVSTLELGDSALYLCASRPGQGTSSYEQYFGPGTRLTVT.

J is TRBJ1-5 and V is TRBV28, with 9 bases aligning to TRBD1. The CDR3 has 14 amino acids. From germline, CDR1 is MDHEN and CDR2 SYDVKM. The V and J ends lost 8 bases and 2 bases, in that order; junction bases with no gene match: 4. This CDR3 is CASLRQGGNQPQHF. The DNA of the CDR3 is TGTGCCAGCCTTCGACAGGGGGGCAATCAGCCCCAGCATTTT. The complete variable domain, with remaining parts taken from reference TRBV28 and TRBJ1-5, reads DVKVTQSSRYLVKRTGEKVFLECVQDMDHENMFWYRQDPGLGLRLIYFSYDVKMKEKGDIPEGYSVSREKKERFSLILESASTNQTSMYLCASLRQGGNQPQHFGDGTRLSIL.

The chain recombines TRBV28 with TRBJ2-2; TRBD1 matches at 7 bases. This CDR3 is 15 amino acids long. The germline gives CDR1 MDHEN, CDR2 SYDVKM. V gave up 5 bases and J gave up 1 base; unmatched junction bases: 4. The CDR3 here is CASSPGQQNTGELFF. CDR3 in DNA: TGTGCCAGCAGTCCGGGACAGCAGAACACCGGGGAGCTGTTTTTT.

The chain carries TRBV9 and TRBJ2-1; the D gene is possibly TRBD1 (5 bases). The CDR3 is 15 amino acids. V was trimmed by 0 bases and J by 6 bases, leaving 13 bases between them. Germline V gene data show CDR1 as SGDLS and CDR2 as YYNGEE. CDR3 nucleotides: TGTGCCAGCAGCGTAGCTACGGTCCAGGGCAATGAGCAGTTCTTC. This gives the protein CASSVATVQGNEQFF.

This CDR3 reads CASNPGTATEAFF. DNA of the CDR3: TGTGCCAGCAACCCAGGGACAGCCACTGAAGCTTTCTTT. The chain is built from TRBV12-3 or TRBV12-4 and TRBJ1-1; 7 bases fit TRBD1. The CDR3 has 13 amino acids. J was trimmed by 4 bases and V by 7 bases; bases with no gene match: 6.

This rearrangement joins TRBV12-3 or TRBV12-4 to TRBJ2-1; D not certain. The CDR3 runs 11 residues. Trimming took off 5 bases at V and 8 bases at J, with 7 bases between the two ends. Here the CDR3 reads CASSPRDEQFF. The CDR3, as DNA: TGTGCCAGCAGTCCTCGGGATGAGCAGTTCTTC.

In this sample, this clone turned up a few times. This chain joins TRBV2 and TRBJ2-5; possible D gene TRBD1, 6 bases. Trimming stripped 6 bases from V and 3 bases from J, with 17 bases between. This CDR3 has 15 residues. In germline, CDR1 is SNHLY, CDR2 FYNNEI. CDR3 amino acids: CASSDPEGGKETQYF. The CDR3 DNA reads TGTGCCAGCAGCGACCCTGAAGGGGGTAAAGAGACCCAGTACTTC.

The chain carries TRBV30 and TRBJ1-1, with a possible D match to TRBD1 (6 bases). CDR1 is GTSNPN and CDR2 is SVGIG in the germline V gene (reference sequence). V was pared by 5 bases and J by 7 bases, with 14 bases between. The CDR3 contains 12 residues. CDR3 loop: CAWLGQFDEAFF. The CDR3 nucleotides read TGTGCCTGGCTAGGACAGTTTGATGAAGCTTTCTTT.

The chain employs TRBV6-4 and TRBJ2-1; tentatively, D is TRBD2 (7 bases). V gave up 2 bases and J gave up 0 bases, with 11 bases separating them. Germline V CDR1 and CDR2: MRHNA, SNTAGT. This CDR3 has 16 amino acids. The CDR3 sequence: CASSDTGTISYNEQFF. CDR3 DNA: TGTGCCAGCAGTGACACAGGGACTATCTCCTACAATGAGCAGTTCTTC.

For the CDR3, the DNA is TGTGCCAGCAGCCAGGAAGGGGTAGTTAGAGAGACCCAGTACTTC. Translated, it gives CASSQEGVVRETQYF. The chain is built from TRBV5-8 and TRBJ2-5; perhaps TRBD1 as D (5 bases). V gave up 4 bases and J gave up 4 bases, with 17 bases separating them. The germline V gene has CDR1 SGHTS and CDR2 YDEGEE. The CDR3 length is 15 residues.

The J gene is TRBJ1-4, the V gene TRBV5-1; 7 bases agree with TRBD1. Trimming removed 2 bases from V and 8 bases from J; junction bases left unmatched: 6. CDR3 size: 14 residues. Looked up from germline, CDR1 is SGHRS and CDR2 is YFSETQ. The CDR3 DNA is TGCGCCAGCAGCTTTCGACAGGGTGAAGAAAAACTGTTTTTT. It encodes CASSFRQGEEKLFF.

The chain joins TRBV6-5 to TRBJ2-6; D uncertain. The CDR3 spans 16 residues. CDR1 and CDR2 from the germline V gene are MNHEY and SVGAGI. V gave up 1 base and J gave up 0 bases, with 7 bases separating them. The CDR3 here is CASSYLQFSGANVLTF. DNA of the CDR3: TGTGCCAGCAGTTACTTGCAGTTCTCTGGGGCCAACGTCCTGACTTTC.

CDR3 nucleotides: TGCGCCAGCAGCCCCGCTGGACTAGCTGAGACCCAGTACTTC. Its translation is CASSPAGLAETQYF. This chain uses TRBV5-1 with TRBJ2-5; 8 nucleotides match TRBD2. CDR3 length equals 14 residues. CDR1 and CDR2 from the germline V gene are SGHRS and YFSETQ. Losses at the gene ends were 4 bases for V and 5 bases for J; bases not matched to a gene: 7.

This chain uses TRBV24-1 with TRBJ2-5; the match to TRBD2 covers 9 bases. The CDR3 is 17 amino acids. CDR1 and CDR2 (germline): KGHDR, SFDVKD. V shed 2 bases and J 2 bases; nucleotides not matched to a gene: 8. For the CDR3, the DNA is TGTGCCACCAGTGATTATGGACTAGCGCGTGGACAAGAGACCCAGTACTTC. Residues: CATSDYGLARGQETQYF.

The rearrangement uses TRBV7-2 and TRBJ1-5, with D tentatively TRBD1 (6 bases). Germline CDR1 reads SGHTA; CDR2 reads FQGNSA. The CDR3 is 18 amino acids. Trimming cost V 2 bases and J 1 base, with 18 bases left between them. CDR3 nucleotide sequence: TGTGCCAGCAGCTTAAGGGTGGGGGGGCGTGTAAGCAATCAGCCCCAGCATTTT. The encoded protein is CASSLRVGGRVSNQPQHF. Drawing the rest from reference TRBV7-2 and TRBJ1-5, the complete variable domain is GAGVSQSPSNKVTEKGKDVELRCDPISGHTALYWYRQSLGQGLEFLIYFQGNSAPDKSGLPSDRFSAERTGGSVSTLTIQRTQQEDSAVYLCASSLRVGGRVSNQPQHFGDGTRLSIL.

The V call is TRBV7-9, the J call TRBJ1-6; the D gene is possibly TRBD1 (5 bases). Germline V gene data show CDR1 as SEHNR and CDR2 as FQNEAQ (reference sequence). The CDR3 loop spans 16 amino acids. V lost 5 bases to trimming and J lost 0 bases, with 11 bases between them. The CDR3 nucleotides read TGTGCCAGCAGCCCCCCGCAGGGCTCCTATAATTCACCCCTCCACTTT. It is translated as CASSPPQGSYNSPLHF.